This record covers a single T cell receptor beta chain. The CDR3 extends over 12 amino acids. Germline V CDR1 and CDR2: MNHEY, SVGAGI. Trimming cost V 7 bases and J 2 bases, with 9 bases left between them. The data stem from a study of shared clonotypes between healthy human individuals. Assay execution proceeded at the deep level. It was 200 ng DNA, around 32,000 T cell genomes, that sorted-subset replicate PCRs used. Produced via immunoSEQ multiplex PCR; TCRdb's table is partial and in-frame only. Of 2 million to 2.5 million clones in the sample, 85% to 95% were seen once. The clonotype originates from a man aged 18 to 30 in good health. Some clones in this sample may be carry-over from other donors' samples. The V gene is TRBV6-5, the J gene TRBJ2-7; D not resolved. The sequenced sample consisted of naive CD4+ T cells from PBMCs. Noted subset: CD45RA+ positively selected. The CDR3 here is CASTDGTYEQYF. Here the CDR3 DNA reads TGTGCCAGCACGGACGGTACCTACGAGCAGTACTTC.